This is a list of T cell receptor beta chains from one sample in a study of T cells in Graves' hyperthyroidism and ophthalmopathy. TCRdb ran MiXCR on the multiplex PCR reads and lists one entry per CDR3 protein. The data contain some 300,000 distinct CDR3 sequences, 15% to 20% of them seen just once; the ten biggest clones take up approximately 33%. The sample consisted of blood. These receptors were collected from a man aged 30-40 years with Graves' hyperthyroidism. Both conserved end residues are part of each CDR3. Fields, in order: V gene, J gene, clone size, D gene, CDR3 protein, CDR3 DNA. A D gene is named only where the DNA matches it firmly. Part of the rows lack a size; the others show once, few, many or a class for expanded clones.

V: TRBV13
J: TRBJ2-1
size: many
D: TRBD1
CDR3: CASSFGQGMLRSYNEQFF
DNA: TGTGCCAGCAGCTTCGGACAGGGTATGTTGAGGTCCTACAATGAGCAGTTCTTC

V: TRBV20-1
J: TRBJ2-1
size: many
D: NA
CDR3: CSAKLPTGYNEQFF
DNA: TGCAGTGCTAAACTACCCACAGGGTACAATGAGCAGTTCTTC

V: TRBV5-6
J: TRBJ2-7
size: few
D: NA
CDR3: CASSFLGAGEQYF
DNA: TGTGCCAGCAGCTTCTTAGGGGCAGGCGAGCAGTACTTC

V: TRBV9
J: TRBJ1-1
size: NA
D: NA
CDR3: CASSPFRQTNTEAFF
DNA: TGTGCCAGCAGCCCCTTTCGGCAGACGAACACTGAAGCTTTCTTT

V: TRBV20-1
J: TRBJ1-5
size: few
D: NA
CDR3: CSARDRRLGDQPQHF
DNA: TGCAGTGCTAGAGATAGAAGGTTGGGGGATCAGCCCCAGCATTTT

V: TRBV7-9
J: TRBJ2-6
size: few
D: TRBD1
CDR3: CASSLGFSRDRGLGANVLTF
DNA: TGTGCCAGCAGCTTAGGATTCTCCCGGGACAGGGGTCTCGGGGCCAACGTCCTGACTTTC

V: TRBV6-1
J: TRBJ1-5
size: many
D: NA
CDR3: CASRPGGGNQPQHF
DNA: TGTGCCAGCAGACCCGGAGGGGGCAATCAGCCCCAGCATTTT

V: TRBV20-1
J: TRBJ2-2
size: NA
D: TRBD2
CDR3: CSARQREGASTGELFF
DNA: TGCAGTGCTAGGCAGCGGGAGGGAGCGAGCACCGGGGAGCTGTTTTTT

V: TRBV12-5
J: TRBJ2-1
size: few
D: NA
CDR3: CASGLADTPDEQFF
DNA: TGTGCTAGTGGTTTGGCAGACACCCCCGATGAGCAGTTCTTC

V: TRBV2
J: TRBJ1-4
size: many
D: TRBD1
CDR3: CASTRDRVGEKLFF
DNA: TGTGCCAGTACGAGGGACAGGGTGGGCGAAAAACTGTTTTTT

V: TRBV7-2
J: TRBJ2-5
size: NA
D: NA
CDR3: CASSLKGDETQYF
DNA: TGTGCCAGCAGCCTCAAGGGGGACGAGACCCAGTACTTC

V: TRBV29-1
J: TRBJ2-7
size: NA
D: NA
CDR3: CSVEDTRVTYEQYF
DNA: TGCAGCGTTGAAGACACCAGGGTGACCTACGAGCAGTACTTC

V: TRBV5-6
J: TRBJ2-5
size: many
D: NA
CDR3: CASSFVTASQETQYF
DNA: TGTGCCAGCAGCTTTGTTACAGCCTCCCAAGAGACCCAGTACTTC

V: TRBV10-3
J: TRBJ1-5
size: NA
D: NA
CDR3: CAITGGLNQPQHF
DNA: TGTGCCATCACGGGCGGGTTGAATCAGCCCCAGCATTTT

V: TRBV12-3/TRBV12-4
J: TRBJ1-2
size: few
D: NA
CDR3: CASSLGGYPSYGYTF
DNA: TGTGCCAGCAGTTTGGGGGGGTACCCGTCTTATGGCTACACCTTC

V: TRBV4-1
J: TRBJ2-3
size: NA
D: NA
CDR3: CASSQVYRTDTQYF
DNA: TGCGCCAGCAGCCAAGTATACCGGACGGATACGCAGTATTTT

V: TRBV11-2
J: TRBJ2-6
size: many
D: TRBD2
CDR3: CASSERELAGANVLTF
DNA: TGTGCCAGCAGCGAGCGGGAGTTGGCTGGGGCCAACGTCCTGACTTTC

V: TRBV13
J: TRBJ2-7
size: NA
D: NA
CDR3: CASSYYRDAGIAQYF
DNA: TGTGCCAGCAGCTATTACCGGGACGCGGGCATTGCGCAGTACTTC

V: TRBV28
J: TRBJ2-7
size: many
D: NA
CDR3: CASSLQALAYEQYF
DNA: TGTGCCAGCAGTTTACAGGCACTAGCCTACGAGCAGTACTTC

V: TRBV28
J: TRBJ1-4
size: NA
D: NA
CDR3: CASSFLSDEKLFF
DNA: TGTGCCAGCAGTTTCCTGAGTGATGAAAAACTGTTTTTT

V: TRBV19
J: TRBJ1-5
size: NA
D: NA
CDR3: CASTLSVAGSWSNQPQHF
DNA: TGTGCCAGTACCCTATCCGTGGCAGGGTCGTGGAGCAATCAGCCCCAGCATTTT

V: TRBV2
J: TRBJ2-7
size: many
D: NA
CDR3: CASNDWYKTYEQYF
DNA: TGTGCCAGCAACGATTGGTACAAGACCTACGAGCAGTACTTC

V: TRBV7-8
J: TRBJ1-2
size: many
D: TRBD1
CDR3: CASSLAAGGFRYTF
DNA: TGTGCCAGCAGCTTAGCGGCAGGGGGCTTTCGCTACACCTTC

V: TRBV30
J: TRBJ2-7
size: many
D: NA
CDR3: CAWRAKIAVPYEQYF
DNA: TGTGCCTGGAGGGCAAAGATAGCGGTTCCCTACGAGCAGTACTTC

V: TRBV19
J: TRBJ1-5
size: NA
D: TRBD1
CDR3: CASRWTGARQPQHF
DNA: TGTGCCAGTAGGTGGACAGGGGCAAGGCAGCCCCAGCATTTT

V: TRBV13
J: TRBJ2-3
size: few
D: TRBD2
CDR3: CASSLKVSATSVTDTQYF
DNA: TGTGCCAGCAGCTTAAAGGTTAGCGCGACTAGCGTCACAGATACGCAGTATTTT

V: TRBV18
J: TRBJ1-1
size: many
D: NA
CDR3: CASSPRRPGDTEAFF
DNA: TGTGCCAGCTCACCTAGGAGGCCCGGGGACACTGAAGCTTTCTTT

V: TRBV4-1
J: TRBJ2-1
size: NA
D: NA
CDR3: CASGQANLVSFDEQFF
DNA: TGCGCCAGCGGCCAAGCCAATCTGGTATCGTTCGATGAGCAGTTCTTC

V: TRBV24-1
J: TRBJ2-1
size: NA
D: NA
CDR3: CATSDLRDSNEQFF
DNA: TGTGCCACCAGTGATTTGCGGGACTCCAATGAGCAGTTCTTC

V: TRBV27
J: TRBJ2-7
size: many
D: TRBD1
CDR3: CASSPDRAPTLYYEQYF
DNA: TGTGCCTCCAGCCCAGACAGGGCCCCTACCTTATACTACGAGCAGTACTTC

V: TRBV20-1
J: TRBJ2-1
size: NA
D: TRBD2
CDR3: CSASHWTSGISEQFF
DNA: TGCAGTGCTAGTCATTGGACTAGCGGGATATCTGAGCAGTTCTTC

V: TRBV24-1
J: TRBJ2-1
size: NA
D: TRBD1
CDR3: CATSDGRDSLYNEQFF
DNA: TGTGCCACCAGTGACGGCCGGGACAGCCTGTACAATGAGCAGTTCTTC

V: TRBV28
J: TRBJ2-7
size: many
D: NA
CDR3: CASSPSLGSEQYF
DNA: TGTGCCAGCAGCCCATCTTTAGGGAGCGAGCAGTACTTC

V: TRBV12-3/TRBV12-4
J: TRBJ1-1
size: few
D: NA
CDR3: CASTSEDAEAFF
DNA: TGTGCCAGCACCTCGGAGGACGCTGAAGCTTTCTTT

V: TRBV9
J: TRBJ2-3
size: many
D: NA
CDR3: CASSVADYPGADTQYF
DNA: TGTGCCAGCAGCGTAGCCGACTACCCCGGGGCAGATACGCAGTATTTT

V: TRBV6-5
J: TRBJ1-4
size: few
D: NA
CDR3: CASSWGRVATNEKLFF
DNA: TGTGCCAGCAGTTGGGGACGAGTCGCAACTAATGAAAAACTGTTTTTT

V: TRBV28
J: TRBJ2-1
size: NA
D: NA
CDR3: CASRIRGRNEQFF
DNA: TGTGCCAGCAGGATCCGAGGGCGGAATGAGCAGTTCTTC

V: TRBV3-1
J: TRBJ1-1
size: many
D: NA
CDR3: CASSQGPGSTEAFF
DNA: TGTGCCAGCAGCCAAGGTCCGGGTTCCACTGAAGCTTTCTTT

V: TRBV19
J: TRBJ1-1
size: many
D: TRBD1
CDR3: CASSSGTDTEAFF
DNA: TGTGCCAGTAGTTCCGGGACAGACACTGAAGCTTTCTTT

V: TRBV6-1
J: TRBJ2-5
size: many
D: NA
CDR3: CASSWGSRGGETQYF
DNA: TGTGCCAGCAGTTGGGGATCGCGAGGGGGAGAGACCCAGTACTTC

V: TRBV27
J: TRBJ2-7
size: few
D: TRBD1
CDR3: CASSLRGGRYEQYF
DNA: TGTGCCAGCAGTTTAAGAGGGGGCCGGTACGAGCAGTACTTC

V: TRBV20-1
J: TRBJ2-3
size: NA
D: TRBD2
CDR3: CSARDAREGGTDTQYF
DNA: TGCAGTGCTAGAGATGCACGGGAGGGTGGCACAGATACGCAGTATTTT

V: TRBV7-3
J: TRBJ2-3
size: many
D: TRBD1
CDR3: CASSRQGSTDTQYF
DNA: TGTGCCAGCAGCCGACAGGGGAGCACAGATACGCAGTATTTT

V: TRBV5-6
J: TRBJ1-2
size: many
D: TRBD1
CDR3: CASSSPGQGVSNYGYTF
DNA: TGTGCCAGCAGCTCACCGGGACAGGGGGTATCTAACTATGGCTACACCTTC

V: TRBV20-1
J: TRBJ2-3
size: many
D: TRBD2
CDR3: CSACRLAGGRGDTQYF
DNA: TGCAGTGCCTGCCGACTAGCGGGGGGGAGGGGAGATACGCAGTATTTT

V: TRBV12-3/TRBV12-4
J: TRBJ2-1
size: NA
D: NA
CDR3: CASIQGEARFF
DNA: TGTGCCAGCATCCAGGGGGAGGCTAGGTTCTTC

V: TRBV10-3
J: TRBJ1-1
size: NA
D: NA
CDR3: CAISQNTEAFF
DNA: TGTGCCATCAGCCAAAACACTGAAGCTTTCTTT

V: TRBV28
J: TRBJ2-1
size: many
D: TRBD1
CDR3: CASSFGWPTGGNEQFF
DNA: TGTGCCAGCAGTTTTGGATGGCCCACAGGGGGGAATGAGCAGTTCTTC

V: TRBV18
J: TRBJ2-3
size: NA
D: TRBD2
CDR3: CASSETRGAGSTDTQYF
DNA: TGTGCCAGCTCAGAGACTCGGGGAGCGGGAAGCACAGATACGCAGTATTTT

V: TRBV7-6
J: TRBJ2-3
size: many
D: NA
CDR3: CASSLNSGDTQYF
DNA: TGTGCCAGCAGCTTAAACTCGGGGGATACGCAGTATTTT

V: TRBV20-1
J: TRBJ1-6
size: NA
D: NA
CDR3: CSARDSTARAQGSPLHF
DNA: TGCAGTGCTAGAGATTCGACGGCGAGGGCCCAGGGATCACCCCTCCACTTT